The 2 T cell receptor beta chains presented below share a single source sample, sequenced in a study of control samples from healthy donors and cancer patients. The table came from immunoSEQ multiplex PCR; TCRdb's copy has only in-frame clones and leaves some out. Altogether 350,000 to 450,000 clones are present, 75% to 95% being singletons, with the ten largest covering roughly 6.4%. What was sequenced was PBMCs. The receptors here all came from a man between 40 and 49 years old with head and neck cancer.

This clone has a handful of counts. CDR3 coding DNA: TGCAGCGTTGAAGATCTCCGGGACAGGGTTAGAGGCGAGCAGTACTTC. It translates to CSVEDLRDRVRGEQYF. The chain combines TRBV29-1 with TRBJ2-7; 9 bases map to TRBD1. CDR3 length: 16 amino acids. Germline-derived CDR1 and CDR2 are SQVTM and ANQGSEA. V lost 0 bases and J lost 6; bases outside the gene matches: 12.

In nucleotides, the CDR3 is TGCAGCGTGGAATGTCCCGGGACAGTCTCCTACGAGCAGTACTTC. Its protein product is CSVECPGTVSYEQYF. The V and J genes are TRBV29-1 and TRBJ2-7; TRBD1 matches at 7 bases. The J segment lost 0 bases and the V segment lost 6 bases, leaving 11 bases of the junction unmatched. Per the germline V gene, CDR1 is SQVTM and CDR2 is ANQGSEA. The CDR3 is made up of 15 amino acids.